The 13 T cell receptor beta chains below all came from one sample that was sequenced in a study of blood T cell repertoires in COVID-19. Using immunoSEQ multiplex PCR, the repertoire was profiled, and TCRdb retains in-frame clones only, with some absent. The sample has 150,000 to 200,000 clones, around 84% seen once; the top ten hold more than 12%. Sequenced input: peripheral blood. Receptors originate from a woman aged 70 to 79 with COVID-19, enrolled during active disease.

The chain is built from TRBV2 and TRBJ1-1; TRBD1 is a possible D gene (6 bases). Trimming took 8 bases from V and 6 from J, leaving 13 bases between them. The germline CDR1 and CDR2 sequences are SNHLY and FYNNEI. This CDR3 has 12 amino acids. The CDR3 region has the DNA TGTGCCAGCGGGGGCGTAAGATCTGAAGCTTTCTTT. This encodes CASGGVRSEAFF.

The chain joins TRBV4-1 to TRBJ2-6; TRBD2 matches at 7 bases. The CDR3 has 16 residues. Germline trimming cut 5 bases from V and 3 bases from J; bases unmatched to any gene: 7. Germline CDR1 MGHRA, CDR2 YSYEKL. CDR3 nucleotide sequence: TGCGCCAGCAGCGGCGGGGGTATTAATGGGGCCAACGTCCTGACTTTC. Translating gives CASSGGGINGANVLTF.

As DNA, the CDR3 is TGTGCCAGCAGCTCACAGGGGCAGAAAGGCTACACCTTC. Amino acids: CASSSQGQKGYTF. This sequence joins TRBV5-6 and TRBJ1-2, with 7 bases matching TRBD1. The CDR3 extends over 13 amino acids. The germline V gene has CDR1 SGHDT and CDR2 YYEEEE. The ends lost 3 bases at V and 8 bases at J; junction bases unmatched: 7.

The chain carries TRBV28 and TRBJ2-1; D unclear. V lost 7 bases to trimming and J lost 9 bases, with 10 bases between them. Per the germline V gene, CDR1 is MDHEN and CDR2 is SYDVKM. The CDR3 runs to 11 residues. CDR3 loop: CASTLFGEQFF. CDR3 in DNA: TGTGCCAGCACCTTGTTCGGTGAGCAGTTCTTC.

This chain joins TRBV2 and TRBJ2-2, with D possibly TRBD1 on 5 matching bases. Germline V gives CDR1 SNHLY, CDR2 FYNNEI. V dropped 4 bases and J dropped 2 bases, with 11 bases sitting between them. The CDR3 totals 15 residues. CDR3 region: CASSVRGGNTGELFF. The CDR3 bases are TGTGCCAGCAGTGTAAGGGGTGGCAACACCGGGGAGCTGTTTTTT. Combining the CDR3 with reference TRBV2 and TRBJ2-2 gives the whole variable domain EPEVTQTPSHQVTQMGQEVILRCVPISNHLYFYWYRQILGQKVEFLVSFYNNEISEKSEIFDDQFSVERPDGSNFTLKIRSTKLEDSAMYFCASSVRGGNTGELFFGEGSRLTVL.

The V gene is TRBV7-8, the J gene TRBJ2-3, with 9 bases identical to TRBD2. V gave up 0 bases and J gave up 5 bases; unmatched junction bases: 3. Germline V gives CDR1 SGHVS, CDR2 FQNEAQ. The CDR3 loop spans 15 amino acids. The CDR3 DNA sequence: TGTGCCAGCAGCTTAGCTAGCGGGGGAGTAGATACGCAGTATTTT. This encodes CASSLASGGVDTQYF.

The chain uses TRBV30 and TRBJ1-6; weak D call: TRBD1 (5 bases). The V gene lost 1 base and the J gene lost 9 bases, with 7 bases spanning the gap. Germline lookup yields CDR1 GTSNPN and CDR2 SVGIG (reference sequence). The CDR3 has 12 residues. For the CDR3, the DNA is TGTGCCTGGAGTGGGGGGGGTTCACCCCTCCACTTT. It is translated as CAWSGGGSPLHF.

In DNA form, the CDR3 reads TGCGCCAGCAGTCACACCACCGGGACAGGGTCAACCCACCGAACCTTCAGGAGCTCCTACGAGCAGTACGTC. It specifies CASSHTTGTGSTHRTFRSSYEQYV. J is TRBJ2-7 and V is TRBV23-1; 9 bases are shared with TRBD1. TRBV23-1 is filed as an ORF, its function uncertain. This CDR3 is 24 amino acids long. The ends lost 3 bases at V and 0 bases at J; junction bases unmatched: 30.

J is TRBJ1-2 and V is TRBV5-1; D perhaps matches TRBD1 (6 bases). From germline, CDR1 is SGHRS and CDR2 YFSETQ. The CDR3 is made up of 15 amino acids. The ends were cut back, 5 bases at V and 6 bases at J, with 20 bases in the middle. The CDR3 here is CASRSGTPGVNGYTF. DNA of the CDR3: TGCGCCAGCAGATCCGGGACACCTGGCGTAAATGGCTACACCTTC. The full variable domain, its missing parts supplied by reference TRBV5-1 and TRBJ1-2, is KAGVTQTPRYLIKTRGQQVTLSCSPISGHRSVSWYQQTPGQGLQFLFEYFSETQRNKGNFPGRFSGRQFSNSRSEMNVSTLELGDSALYLCASRSGTPGVNGYTFGSGTRLTVV.

This clone showed up just a few times. This sequence joins TRBV2 and TRBJ2-1, with TRBD2 matching 7 bases. The junction had 7 bases not matched to a gene; V was cut back by 4 bases and J by 7 bases. The CDR3 contains 14 residues. CDR1 and CDR2 (germline): SNHLY, FYNNEI. The CDR3 region has the DNA TGTGCCAGCAGTGGGCAAAGGGGAGGGAATGAGCAGTTCTTC. Protein: CASSGQRGGNEQFF.

This rearrangement joins TRBV4-1 to TRBJ1-3, with D possibly being TRBD1 (6 bases). The V and J ends lost 0 bases and 2 bases respectively, with 8 bases between them. Germline V gene sequence: CDR1 MGHRA, CDR2 YSYEKL. The CDR3 runs to 15 residues. In DNA, the CDR3 is TGCGCCAGCAGCCAAGATCAGGGGACTGGAAACACCATATATTTT. Translated: CASSQDQGTGNTIYF.

This chain joins TRBV11-2 and TRBJ2-3, with D perhaps matching TRBD2 (6 bases). Germline assignment: CDR1 SGHAT and CDR2 FQNNGV. V gave up 5 bases and J gave up 2 bases, with 17 bases separating them. The CDR3 contains 16 residues. CDR3 amino acids: CASSPRRGAHTDTQYF. The CDR3 nucleotides read TGTGCCAGCAGCCCTAGACGCGGGGCACACACAGATACGCAGTATTTT.

The rearrangement joins TRBV28 to TRBJ1-2, with D perhaps matching TRBD1 (6 bases). CDR1 is MDHEN, CDR2 SYDVKM, per germline. Trimming took 5 bases from V and 4 from J, leaving 14 bases between them. This CDR3 comprises 14 residues. The CDR3 loop reads CASSPRDNLYGYTF. For the CDR3, the DNA is TGTGCCAGCAGTCCCCGGGACAACCTCTATGGCTACACCTTC.